This T cell receptor beta chain was recovered during a study of T cells after yellow fever vaccination. Study-wide context: The SMART-Seq v4 Ultra Low Input method served to prepare the low-cell-number fractions.

General study points: Reappearance after the booster was observed for most primary-vaccination clones (roughly 97% CD4, just over 85% CD8).

The CDR3 is made up of 15 amino acids. Trimming removed 1 base from V and 3 bases from J, with 10 bases in between. Germline V gene sequence: CDR1 LNHNV, CDR2 YYDKDF (reference sequence). TCRdb re-called the 5' RACE reads with MiXCR, one entry per CDR3 protein. This table holds 250,000 to 300,000 distinct CDR3 sequences, approximately 5.2% found once. Of note for this clonotype: The antigen is unknown.

The specimen was CD4+ T cells sorted from PBMCs, collected on the day of the yellow fever booster vaccination. The TCR comes from a man between 18 and 35 years old who received the YFV17D yellow fever vaccine. The V and J genes are TRBV15 and TRBJ2-4; D unresolved. The CDR3 sequence is CATSRAGGVKNIQYF. CDR3 nucleotide sequence: TGTGCCACCAGCAGAGCGGGCGGAGTCAAAAACATTCAGTACTTC.